This T cell receptor beta chain was obtained from a study of siplizumab effects on memory and regulatory T cells. Overall study results and limits: Roughly 75-97% of proliferating CD4+ or CD8+ clones lacked a naive or memory phenotype that could be assigned. Mappable alloreactive CD4+ clones averaged roughly 69% Treg-derived with siplizumab versus about 30% in controls. Siplizumab significantly reduced alloreactive sequences traceable to unstimulated CD4+ memory cells.

Germline lookup yields CDR1 MGHRA and CDR2 YSYEKL. The CDR3 is made up of 15 amino acids. V was clipped by 0 bases and J by 4 bases, with 12 bases between them. This clone showed up just once. Antigen specificity is unknown. Sequencing was performed with immunoSEQ multiplex PCR; in TCRdb, only in-frame clones are kept and a portion is missing. Found here are over 80,000 clones, roughly 87% of them singletons; the top ten hold about 1.4%. The chain recombines TRBV4-1 with TRBJ1-2, with D perhaps TRBD1 (5 bases). The sequenced sample was Tregs sorted from blood. This receptor was obtained from a human donor in good health. The CDR3 loop reads CASSQESAQGYGYTF. The CDR3 DNA is TGCGCCAGCAGCCAAGAATCGGCCCAGGGCTATGGCTACACCTTC.